This TCR beta chain was identified in a study of a mutant IDH1 vaccine in newly diagnosed glioma. This CDR3 has 19 amino acids. V was clipped by 0 bases and J by 5 bases, with 22 bases between them. CDR1 is LGHNA, CDR2 YNFKEQ, per germline. Using immunoSEQ multiplex PCR, the repertoire was profiled, and TCRdb retains in-frame clones only, with some absent. The profile covers tens of thousands of clones, with roughly 80% appearing a single time and roughly a fifth taken by the ten largest. Specified time point: baseline, week 1 (first vaccination visit). Treatment specified: pre-vaccination baseline after standard-of-care therapy. The donor cohort comprised cases of new WHO grade 3 or 4 IDH1-mutant, ATRX-lost astrocytoma.

The chain has TRBV4-2 and TRBJ2-2; possibly TRBD2 for D (6 bases). This TCR was sampled from a man aged 18 to 29 with glioma. Here the sequenced sample was PBMCs, taken from a glioma patient treated with radiotherapy, temozolomide or both. The CDR3 is CASSQEEIHRSGETGELFF. As DNA, the CDR3 is TGTGCCAGCAGCCAAGAGGAGATCCATAGATCGGGGGAGACCGGGGAGCTGTTTTTT.